This T cell receptor beta chain came from a study of response to subunit inactivated influenza vaccine. Study findings and constraints: Each seasonal influenza vaccination, the authors suggested, recruits few new T cells.

The germline V gene has CDR1 LGHNA and CDR2 YNFKEQ. The CDR3 length is 15 residues. V was trimmed by 1 base and J by 4 bases, leaving 10 bases between them. This clonotype was seen more than once but under ten times. Its matching antigen is unknown. TCRdb fed the RT-PCR reads into MiXCR, producing one record per CDR3 protein. The top ten hold 2.5% to 3.5% of the sample, which has around 480,000 distinct CDR3 sequences, 16% seen once. The chain joins TRBV4-2 to TRBJ1-4, with a weak D call TRBD1 (6 bases). This sequence was found in a man between 50 and 75 years old who received an inactivated influenza vaccine. This material consisted of CD4+ T cells sorted from PBMCs, taken less than 30 months after vaccination. The CDR3: CASSQVTQGNEKLFF. DNA for the CDR3: TGTGCCAGCAGCCAAGTAACACAGGGTAATGAAAAACTGTTTTTT.